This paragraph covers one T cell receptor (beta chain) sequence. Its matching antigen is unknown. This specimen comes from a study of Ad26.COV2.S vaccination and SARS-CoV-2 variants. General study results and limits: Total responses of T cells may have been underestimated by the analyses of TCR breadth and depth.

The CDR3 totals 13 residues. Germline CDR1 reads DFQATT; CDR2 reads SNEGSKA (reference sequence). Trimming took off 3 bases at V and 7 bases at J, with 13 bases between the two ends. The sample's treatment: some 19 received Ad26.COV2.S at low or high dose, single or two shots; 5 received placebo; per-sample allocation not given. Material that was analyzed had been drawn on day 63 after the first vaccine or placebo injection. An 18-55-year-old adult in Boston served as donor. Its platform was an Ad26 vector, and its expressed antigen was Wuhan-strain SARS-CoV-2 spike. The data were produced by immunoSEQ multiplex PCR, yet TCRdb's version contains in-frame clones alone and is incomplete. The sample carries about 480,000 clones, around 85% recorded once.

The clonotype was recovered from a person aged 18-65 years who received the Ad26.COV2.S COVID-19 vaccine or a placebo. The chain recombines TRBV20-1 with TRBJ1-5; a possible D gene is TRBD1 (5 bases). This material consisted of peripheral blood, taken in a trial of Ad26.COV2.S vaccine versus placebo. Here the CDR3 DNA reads TGCAGTGCTAGTTGGGGCGGGGGACAGCCCCAGCATTTT. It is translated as CSASWGGGQPQHF.